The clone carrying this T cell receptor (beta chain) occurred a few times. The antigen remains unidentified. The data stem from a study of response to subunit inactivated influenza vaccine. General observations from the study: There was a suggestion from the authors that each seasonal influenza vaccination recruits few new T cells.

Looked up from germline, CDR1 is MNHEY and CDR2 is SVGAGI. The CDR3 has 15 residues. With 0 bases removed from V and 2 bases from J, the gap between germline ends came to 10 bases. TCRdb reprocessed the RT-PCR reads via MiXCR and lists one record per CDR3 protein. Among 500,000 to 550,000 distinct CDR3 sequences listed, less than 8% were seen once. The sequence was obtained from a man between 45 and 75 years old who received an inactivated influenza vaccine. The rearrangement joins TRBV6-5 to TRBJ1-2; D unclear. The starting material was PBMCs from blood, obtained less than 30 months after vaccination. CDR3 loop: CASSYSYSLNYGYTF. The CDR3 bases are TGTGCCAGCAGTTACTCGTACTCCTTAAACTATGGCTACACCTTC.